These 3 T cell receptor beta chains were all obtained from the same sample, sequenced in a study of blood T cell repertoires in COVID-19. Sequencing was performed with immunoSEQ multiplex PCR; in TCRdb, only in-frame clones are kept and a portion is missing. The data hold 120,000 to 150,000 clones, with approximately 84% observed a single time. The specimen was PBMCs or T cells enriched from blood (not recorded which). The receptors were sampled from a woman under 30 who had been exposed to COVID-19.

The chain employs TRBV19 and TRBJ1-5, with 9 bases aligning to TRBD1. The CDR3 consists of 13 residues. Trimming cost V 7 bases and J 7 bases; bases outside gene matches: 5. Germline V CDR1 and CDR2: LNHDA, SQIVND (reference sequence). The DNA for the CDR3 is TGTGCCAGTAACCCGACAGGGGGACAGCCCCAGCATTTT. Translation: CASNPTGGQPQHF.

The CDR3 DNA reads as TGTGCCAGCAGCTTAATGCCGAGGGAGGGCTACACCTTC. It specifies CASSLMPREGYTF. This chain joins TRBV13 and TRBJ1-2; D is ambiguous. CDR1 and CDR2 from the germline V gene are PRHDT and FYEKMQ (reference sequence). V dropped 2 bases and J dropped 8 bases, with 12 bases sitting between them. This CDR3 has 13 residues.

The rearrangement links TRBV7-2 to TRBJ1-5; a weak D match, TRBD1 (6 bases). The V and J ends lost 5 bases and 3 bases respectively, with 11 bases between them. The CDR3 totals 14 residues. Germline V lookup: CDR1 SGHTA, CDR2 FQGNSA. CDR3 DNA sequence: TGTGCCAGCAGCGAGGGGGGGATCAATCAGCCCCAGCATTTT. Protein product: CASSEGGINQPQHF.